The TCR beta chain described here comes from a study of response to subunit inactivated influenza vaccine. The germline CDR1 and CDR2 sequences are SEHNR and FQNEAQ (reference sequence). The CDR3 has 16 amino acids. Trimming cost V 6 bases and J 4 bases; bases outside gene matches: 8. TCRdb reanalysed the RT-PCR reads using MiXCR and keeps one entry per CDR3 protein. The table shows approximately 680,000 distinct CDR3 sequences, with 15% to 17% occurring only once. J is TRBJ2-1 and V is TRBV7-9, with 11 bases matching TRBD2. The sample consisted of PBMCs from blood, taken 11 to 12 days after vaccination. This TCR was recovered from a man in his forties or fifties who received an inactivated influenza vaccine. This chain's CDR3 is CASRGSGTSGYNEQFF. The CDR3 region has the DNA TGTGCCAGCAGAGGTTCCGGGACTAGCGGATACAATGAGCAGTTCTTC.